This T cell receptor beta chain was documented in a study of T cell repertoires in cytomegalovirus infection. In the study overall: CMV infection plus the matching HLA type was flagged by public TCR beta signatures.

This clonotype was seen only a few times. Its antigen is as yet unknown. Study-level results: Within the response measured ex vivo, HLA-C-restricted CMV-specific TCR beta clonotypes were dominant. Cumulative public TCR beta family frequency identified carriers of CMV plus the relevant HLA.

One entry per CDR3 protein, called by TCRdb with MiXCR from the reads. Here the sample spans about 600,000 distinct CDR3 sequences, 24% being singletons. The CDR3 is made up of 13 amino acids. Germline V gives CDR1 DFQATT, CDR2 SNEGSKA (reference sequence). V lost 5 bases to trimming and J lost 4 bases; unmatched junction nucleotides: 7. V is TRBV20-1 and J is TRBJ2-5, with 7 bases aligning to TRBD1. This TCR was sampled from a human donor in good health (CMV status not recorded). Some clones in this sample may be carry-over from other donors' samples. Sequencing input: CD8+ T cells from PBMCs. CDR3 residues: CSADPRQGETQYF. CDR3 DNA sequence: TGCAGTGCTGACCCTAGACAGGGAGAGACCCAGTACTTC.